The rows below give T cell receptor beta chains drawn from one sample of a study of blood T cell repertoires in COVID-19. Using immunoSEQ multiplex PCR, the repertoire was profiled, and TCRdb retains in-frame clones only, with some absent. The sample has about 140,000 clones; 86% are singletons. The sample comprised peripheral blood. The receptors were gathered from a woman aged 55-70 years with acute or convalescent COVID-19. Each CDR3 is given with its conserved first and last residue. The D gene is left open where the match is weak. Only some rows state a clone size, as once, few, many or a class for expanded clones.

d_gene: NA
abundance: many
j_gene: TRBJ1-5
v_gene: TRBV5-8
CDR3aa: CASSLGLSGHNQPQHF
CDR3nt: TGTGCCAGCAGCTTGGGATTGTCAGGGCACAATCAGCCCCAGCATTTT

d_gene: NA
abundance: NA
j_gene: TRBJ2-1
v_gene: TRBV14
CDR3aa: CASSPDYGSYNEQFF
CDR3nt: TGTGCCAGCAGCCCCGACTATGGGTCCTACAATGAGCAGTTCTTC

d_gene: NA
abundance: NA
j_gene: TRBJ1-2
v_gene: TRBV10-3
CDR3aa: CAISEIERSYGYTF
CDR3nt: TGTGCCATCAGTGAGATAGAGAGGAGCTATGGCTACACCTTC

d_gene: NA
abundance: NA
j_gene: TRBJ1-5
v_gene: TRBV12-5
CDR3aa: CASGPPGPAGNQPQHF
CDR3nt: TGTGCTAGTGGCCCCCCCGGGCCAGCGGGCAATCAGCCCCAGCATTTT

d_gene: TRBD1
abundance: NA
j_gene: TRBJ1-5
v_gene: TRBV12-5
CDR3aa: CASGSGQGGQPQHF
CDR3nt: TGTGCTAGTGGTTCAGGACAGGGTGGGCAGCCCCAGCATTTT

d_gene: NA
abundance: NA
j_gene: TRBJ1-5
v_gene: TRBV19
CDR3aa: CASSQGQYSNQPQHF
CDR3nt: TGTGCCAGTAGCCAGGGACAATATAGCAATCAGCCCCAGCATTTT

d_gene: NA
abundance: NA
j_gene: TRBJ1-6
v_gene: TRBV28
CDR3aa: CASSLGPTGFNSPLHF
CDR3nt: TGTGCCAGCAGTTTGGGCCCGACGGGATTCAATTCACCCCTCCACTTT

d_gene: NA
abundance: NA
j_gene: TRBJ2-3
v_gene: TRBV6-5
CDR3aa: CASSGRAYTDTQYF
CDR3nt: TGTGCCAGCTCAGGCAGGGCTTACACAGATACGCAGTATTTT

d_gene: NA
abundance: NA
j_gene: TRBJ1-6
v_gene: TRBV12-5
CDR3aa: CASGPPGFNFSTYNSPLHF
CDR3nt: TGTGCTAGTGGTCCCCCGGGGTTCAATTTCAGCACCTATAATTCACCCCTCCACTTT

d_gene: TRBD2
abundance: NA
j_gene: TRBJ2-3
v_gene: TRBV7-6
CDR3aa: CASSLGSGGAGDTQYF
CDR3nt: TGTGCCAGCAGCTTAGGTAGCGGGGGGGCCGGAGATACGCAGTATTTT

d_gene: TRBD1
abundance: NA
j_gene: TRBJ1-2
v_gene: TRBV27
CDR3aa: CASSWTGSNYGYTF
CDR3nt: TGTGCCAGCAGCTGGACAGGGTCGAACTATGGCTACACCTTC

d_gene: NA
abundance: NA
j_gene: TRBJ1-1
v_gene: TRBV19
CDR3aa: CASTASGGFVTEAFF
CDR3nt: TGTGCCAGTACCGCCTCGGGAGGGTTCGTCACTGAAGCTTTCTTT

d_gene: TRBD1
abundance: NA
j_gene: TRBJ1-5
v_gene: TRBV18
CDR3aa: CASSPTGGIQSNQPQHF
CDR3nt: TGTGCCAGCTCACCAACAGGGGGTATACAAAGCAATCAGCCCCAGCATTTT

d_gene: NA
abundance: NA
j_gene: TRBJ1-1
v_gene: TRBV5-1
CDR3aa: CASSLWDGATEAFF
CDR3nt: TGCGCCAGCAGCTTGTGGGATGGGGCAACTGAAGCTTTCTTT

d_gene: TRBD2
abundance: NA
j_gene: TRBJ2-2
v_gene: TRBV6-5
CDR3aa: CASRLAGGTGELFF
CDR3nt: TGTGCCTCCCGACTAGCGGGGGGCACCGGGGAGCTGTTTTTT

d_gene: NA
abundance: NA
j_gene: TRBJ1-5
v_gene: TRBV28
CDR3aa: CASSLIGGDHQPQHF
CDR3nt: TGTGCCAGCAGTTTAATAGGGGGGGATCATCAGCCCCAGCATTTT

d_gene: TRBD1
abundance: NA
j_gene: TRBJ2-7
v_gene: TRBV9
CDR3aa: CASSTSGTGWGEQYF
CDR3nt: TGTGCCAGCAGCACATCCGGGACAGGGTGGGGCGAGCAGTACTTC

d_gene: NA
abundance: NA
j_gene: TRBJ2-1
v_gene: TRBV14
CDR3aa: CASSITGSYNEQFF
CDR3nt: TGTGCCAGCAGCATTACAGGGTCTTACAATGAGCAGTTCTTC

d_gene: NA
abundance: NA
j_gene: TRBJ1-4
v_gene: TRBV9
CDR3aa: CASSHSPGGDEKLFF
CDR3nt: TGTGCCAGCAGCCACTCCCCGGGGGGCGATGAAAAACTGTTTTTT

d_gene: NA
abundance: NA
j_gene: TRBJ2-7
v_gene: TRBV30
CDR3aa: CAWSVGGYEQYF
CDR3nt: TGTGCCTGGAGTGTAGGGGGCTACGAGCAGTACTTC

d_gene: NA
abundance: NA
j_gene: TRBJ1-1
v_gene: TRBV6-5
CDR3aa: CASSHFPRGMNTEAFF
CDR3nt: TGTGCCAGCAGTCACTTCCCTCGGGGGATGAACACTGAAGCTTTCTTT

d_gene: NA
abundance: few
j_gene: TRBJ1-3
v_gene: TRBV4-3
CDR3aa: CASSQESTPLLGNTIYF
CDR3nt: TGCGCCAGCAGCCAAGAATCGACTCCTCTTCTTGGAAACACCATATATTTT

d_gene: TRBD1
abundance: once
j_gene: TRBJ1-5
v_gene: TRBV4-2
CDR3aa: CASSQVGTGDQPQHF
CDR3nt: TGTGCCAGCAGCCAAGTGGGGACAGGGGATCAGCCCCAGCATTTT

d_gene: NA
abundance: NA
j_gene: TRBJ2-7
v_gene: TRBV7-9
CDR3aa: CASSLTADRNYEQYF
CDR3nt: TGTGCCAGCAGCTTAACTGCCGACAGGAACTACGAGCAGTACTTC

d_gene: TRBD1
abundance: NA
j_gene: TRBJ1-2
v_gene: TRBV19
CDR3aa: CASSIGWDRDYYGYTF
CDR3nt: TGTGCCAGTAGTATAGGCTGGGACAGGGATTACTATGGCTACACCTTC

d_gene: TRBD2
abundance: NA
j_gene: TRBJ2-5
v_gene: TRBV4-2
CDR3aa: CASSQVETSGGETQYF
CDR3nt: TGTGCCAGCAGCCAAGTCGAGACTAGCGGGGGAGAGACCCAGTACTTC

d_gene: TRBD1
abundance: once
j_gene: TRBJ2-7
v_gene: TRBV4-2
CDR3aa: CASSQESRQGREQYF
CDR3nt: TGTGCCAGCAGCCAAGAGTCCCGACAGGGGCGCGAGCAGTACTTC

d_gene: NA
abundance: few
j_gene: TRBJ1-1
v_gene: TRBV12-5
CDR3aa: CASDKSGNTEAFF
CDR3nt: TGTGCTAGTGACAAAAGTGGGAACACTGAAGCTTTCTTT

d_gene: TRBD2
abundance: NA
j_gene: TRBJ2-1
v_gene: TRBV7-2
CDR3aa: CASSLVSSGGALPLHEQFF
CDR3nt: TGTGCCAGCAGCTTAGTCTCTAGCGGGGGGGCCCTACCCCTACATGAGCAGTTCTTC

d_gene: NA
abundance: NA
j_gene: TRBJ1-2
v_gene: TRBV30
CDR3aa: CAWSVQEGNGYTF
CDR3nt: TGTGCCTGGAGTGTACAGGAGGGGAATGGCTACACCTTC

d_gene: TRBD1
abundance: NA
j_gene: TRBJ2-7
v_gene: TRBV6-1
CDR3aa: CASSEVPGGGQYF
CDR3nt: TGTGCCAGCAGTGAAGTCCCAGGGGGCGGGCAGTACTTC

d_gene: NA
abundance: NA
j_gene: TRBJ2-2
v_gene: TRBV4-3
CDR3aa: CASSQDPVVGELFF
CDR3nt: TGCGCCAGCAGCCAAGATCCAGTTGTGGGGGAGCTGTTTTTT

d_gene: NA
abundance: NA
j_gene: TRBJ1-2
v_gene: TRBV6-2/TRBV6-3
CDR3aa: CASSKGELGGHYGYTF
CDR3nt: TGTGCCAGCAGTAAAGGGGAGCTCGGGGGACACTATGGCTACACCTTC